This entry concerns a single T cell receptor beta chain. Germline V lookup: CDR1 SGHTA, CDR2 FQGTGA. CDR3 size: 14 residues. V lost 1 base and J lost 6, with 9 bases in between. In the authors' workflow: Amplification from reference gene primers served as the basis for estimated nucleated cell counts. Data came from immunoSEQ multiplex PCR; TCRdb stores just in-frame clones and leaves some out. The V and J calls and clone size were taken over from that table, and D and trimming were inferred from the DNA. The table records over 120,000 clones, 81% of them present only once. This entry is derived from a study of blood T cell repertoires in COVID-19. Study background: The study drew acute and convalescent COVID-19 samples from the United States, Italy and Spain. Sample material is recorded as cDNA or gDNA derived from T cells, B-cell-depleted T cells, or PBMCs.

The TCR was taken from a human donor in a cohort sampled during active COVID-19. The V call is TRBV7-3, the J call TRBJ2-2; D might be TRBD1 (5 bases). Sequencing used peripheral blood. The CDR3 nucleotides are TGTGCCAGCAGCTTAATAGCCAGGGCCGGGGAGCTGTTTTTT. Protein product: CASSLIARAGELFF.